The clone carrying this T cell receptor beta chain was seen repeatedly, ten times or more. The antigen is undetermined. These data are taken from a study of Graves' ophthalmopathy and Graves' hyperthyroidism. Using RNA transcripts, the TCR beta CDR3 regions were amplified. Second-round multiplex PCR came after a first-round RT-PCR that employed HTBI primers. TCRdb redid the calling of the multiplex PCR reads with MiXCR, one entry per CDR3 protein. The table shows 400,000 or so distinct CDR3 sequences, with 15% to 19% occurring only once. Study findings and constraints: Predictions made by the model for ophthalmopathy progression reached 55% to 71% sensitivity and around 72% specificity.

Sequences were obtained from peripheral blood. The sequence derives from a woman aged 18-30 years with stable Graves' hyperthyroidism.

This CDR3 reads CASSAGTGGVVAKNIQYF. The CDR3, as DNA: TGTGCCAGCAGTGCCGGGACAGGGGGTGTTGTAGCCAAAAACATTCAGTACTTC. The V and J genes are TRBV2 and TRBJ2-4; 11 bases are a match to TRBD1. This CDR3 has 18 amino acids. The V and J ends lost 4 bases and 0 bases, in that order; junction bases with no gene match: 8. Germline values: CDR1 SNHLY, CDR2 FYNNEI.